This passage covers 29 T cell receptor beta chains from one sample sequenced in a study of blood T cells in healthy people across ages. Alongside a J-beta primer mix, a sample-barcoded 5' primer served in a second PCR lasting about 7 to 12 cycles. TCRdb re-called the 5' RACE reads with MiXCR, one entry per CDR3 protein. The repertoire holds about 1.8 million distinct CDR3 sequences, with around half as singletons. The source material was blood. These receptors all come from a woman aged 40-49 years in good health.

This clonotype was observed a few times. V and J are TRBV27 and TRBJ2-7, with 9 bases identical to TRBD1. J gave up 0 bases and V 6 bases, and 9 bases lay outside the gene matches. Germline V lookup: CDR1 MNHEY, CDR2 SMNVEV (reference sequence). The CDR3 runs to 16 residues. The CDR3 DNA sequence: TGTGCCAGCAGCCTCCGGTGGGGACAGGGCTCCTACGAGCAGTACTTC. It encodes CASSLRWGQGSYEQYF.

This chain connects TRBV27 to TRBJ2-1; 9 bases are shared with TRBD1. J gave up 9 bases and V 7 bases, and 10 bases lay outside the gene matches. Germline V CDR1 and CDR2: MNHEY, SMNVEV (reference sequence). This CDR3 is 14 amino acids long. The CDR3: CASTQTTGGSEQFF. The CDR3 bases are TGTGCCAGCACTCAAACGACAGGGGGAAGTGAGCAGTTCTTC.

V and J are TRBV9 and TRBJ2-7; 8 nucleotides line up with TRBD1. This CDR3 contains 15 residues. The germline V gene encodes CDR1 SGDLS and CDR2 YYNGEE. The junction had 9 bases not matched to a gene; V was cut back by 4 bases and J by 3 bases. CDR3 residues: CASSQARGPLYEQYF. The CDR3 nucleotides read TGTGCCAGCAGCCAAGCCAGGGGGCCCCTCTACGAGCAGTACTTC.

The chain links TRBV7-9 to TRBJ1-2, with a weak D call TRBD1 (6 bases). V lost 5 bases, J lost 1 base, and 17 bases lay in between. CDR1 SEHNR and CDR2 FQNEAQ come from the germline V gene (reference sequence). This CDR3 has 16 residues. This CDR3 is CASSADRLGYNYGYTF. Written as DNA, the CDR3 is TGTGCCAGCAGCGCCGACAGGTTGGGGTATAACTATGGCTACACCTTC.

Many counts were recorded for this clonotype. The chain recombines TRBV7-9 with TRBJ2-6; D is perhaps TRBD1 (5 bases). The CDR3 totals 16 residues. Per germline, CDR1 SEHNR and CDR2 FQNEAQ (reference sequence). The V end lost 0 bases, the J end lost 2 bases, and 8 bases lay between the germline ends. CDR3 nucleotides: TGTGCCAGCAGCTTAGCTCAGGGAACTGGGGCCAACGTCCTGACTTTC. Translating gives CASSLAQGTGANVLTF.

The chain has TRBV28 and TRBJ2-7; D gene unclear. The V gene lost 3 bases and the J gene lost 0 bases, with 15 bases spanning the gap. Germline CDR1 MDHEN, CDR2 SYDVKM. CDR3 size: 16 residues. The CDR3 bases are TGTGCCAGCAGTTTTCGAACCCGGGTCCTCTCCTACGAGCAGTACTTC. Its translation is CASSFRTRVLSYEQYF. The full variable domain, in which reference TRBV28 and TRBJ2-7 provide the parts outside the CDR3, is DVKVTQSSRYLVKRTGEKVFLECVQDMDHENMFWYRQDPGLGLRLIYFSYDVKMKEKGDIPEGYSVSREKKERFSLILESASTNQTSMYLCASSFRTRVLSYEQYFGPGTRLTVT.

This clonotype was detected once. This chain joins TRBV28 and TRBJ1-6; D is unclear. The V end was cut by 4 bases, the J end by 10 bases, with 8 bases between. The CDR3 covers 12 residues. CDR1 is MDHEN, CDR2 SYDVKM, per germline. The CDR3 bases are TGTGCCAGCAGTTCTAACAGCTCACCCCTCCACTTT. This translates into CASSSNSSPLHF.

In this sample, this clonotype turned up once. The CDR3: CASSTDRAPINGEQYF. For the CDR3, the DNA is TGTGCCAGCAGCACGGACAGGGCCCCGATCAACGGGGAGCAGTACTTC. This chain connects TRBV11-2 to TRBJ2-4, with TRBD1 matching over 8 bases. Germline-derived CDR1 and CDR2 are SGHAT and FQNNGV. V shed 5 bases and J 13 bases; nucleotides not matched to a gene: 19. This CDR3 is 16 amino acids long.

This chain uses TRBV24-1 with TRBJ1-5; D is possibly TRBD1 (5 bases). CDR3 length equals 13 residues. Germline V gene sequence: CDR1 KGHDR, CDR2 SFDVKD. V was cut by 3 bases and J by 7 bases, with 9 bases left in between. The CDR3 here is CATSDPRGQPQHF. CDR3 DNA sequence: TGTGCCACCAGTGATCCCCGGGGGCAGCCCCAGCATTTT.

A few counts support this clonotype. The rearrangement joins TRBV20-1 to TRBJ2-5, with D perhaps TRBD2 (6 bases). There are 12 residues in the CDR3. Trimming took off 6 bases at V and 1 base at J, with 9 bases between the two ends. CDR1 and CDR2 (germline): DFQATT, SNEGSKA (reference sequence). The CDR3 sequence: CSALGLQETQYF. As DNA, the CDR3 is TGCAGTGCGTTGGGACTCCAAGAGACCCAGTACTTC.

CDR3 sequence reads: CATGVRTGELFF. CDR3 in DNA: TGTGCGACGGGGGTTCGGACCGGGGAGCTGTTTTTT. The chain combines TRBV28 with TRBJ2-2; weak D call: TRBD2 (6 bases). Germline CDR1 and CDR2: MDHEN and SYDVKM. This CDR3 comprises 12 residues.

The chain is built from TRBV29-1 and TRBJ2-1; D may be TRBD1 or TRBD2 (5 bases each). CDR1 is SQVTM and CDR2 is ANQGSEA in the germline V gene. The CDR3 runs 13 residues. Trimming cost V 6 bases and J 6 bases, with 15 bases left between them. The CDR3 region has the DNA TGCAGCGTCGGGGACCAGGAATTCAATGAGCAGTTCTTC. The encoded protein is CSVGDQEFNEQFF.

This clonotype was counted only a few times. This chain joins TRBV20-1 and TRBJ2-4; D ambiguous. CDR3 length equals 11 residues. V was clipped by 3 bases and J by 7 bases, with 7 bases between them. The germline V gene encodes CDR1 DFQATT and CDR2 SNEGSKA (reference sequence). DNA for the CDR3: TGCAGTGCTAGTAACCTTAACATTCAGTACTTC. Translated: CSASNLNIQYF.

V and J are TRBV6-5 and TRBJ2-4, with 8 nucleotides matching TRBD1. The J call may be mistaken, given a closer DNA end match to TRBJ2-7. CDR1 MNHEY and CDR2 SVGAGI come from the germline V gene. This CDR3 contains 16 residues. For the CDR3, the DNA is TGTGCCAGCAGTTTGGCGCGGACAGGGATAAACTACGAGCAGTACTTC. Translation gives CASSLARTGINYEQYF.

This clonotype was seen a few times. The chain has TRBV7-2 and TRBJ1-2, with 8 bases identical to TRBD1. CDR1 and CDR2 (germline): SGHTA, FQGNSA. Trimming cost V 4 bases and J 3 bases; bases outside gene matches: 4. This CDR3 has 14 amino acids. CDR3: CASSWGTGDYGYTF. In nucleotides, the CDR3 is TGTGCCAGCAGCTGGGGGACAGGAGACTATGGCTACACCTTC.

This clonotype appeared a few times. The CDR3 protein is CSARRGQGVISEQYF. CDR3 sequence (DNA): TGCAGTGCTAGACGGGGACAGGGGGTAATTTCCGAGCAGTACTTC. The chain recombines TRBV20-1 with TRBJ2-4, with 11 bases fitting TRBD1. TRBJ2-7 explains the end of the DNA better; the J call may be wrong. The CDR3 has 15 residues. In germline, CDR1 is DFQATT, CDR2 SNEGSKA (reference sequence).

The sample holds a few counts of this clonotype. This sequence joins TRBV28 and TRBJ1-4; 9 bases align to TRBD1. The CDR3 contains 15 residues. V trimming: 5 bases; J trimming: 5 bases; junction bases outside the gene matches: 6. Germline-derived CDR1 and CDR2 are MDHEN and SYDVKM. The CDR3 coding sequence is TGTGCCAGCAGTGGGTCAGGACAGGGGAATGAAAAACTGTTTTTT. It yields the protein CASSGSGQGNEKLFF.

The CDR3 protein is CASSLGGGAGANVLTF. The CDR3 DNA reads TGTGCCAGCAGTTTAGGAGGGGGCGCTGGGGCCAACGTCCTGACTTTC. The chain carries TRBV28 and TRBJ2-6; TRBD1 is a possible D gene (7 bases). Germline CDR1 is MDHEN and CDR2 is SYDVKM. The CDR3 extends over 16 amino acids. The V gene lost 2 bases and the J gene lost 2 bases, with 10 bases spanning the gap.

V usage is TRBV28 and J usage is TRBJ2-5; D gene unclear. The CDR3 sequence is 16 residues long. The germline V and J ends were trimmed by 5 bases and 1 base, with 17 bases remaining between them. Per germline, CDR1 MDHEN and CDR2 SYDVKM. CDR3 bases: TGTGCCAGCAGTGGCCGAGGCAGGCCAGCCCAAGAGACCCAGTACTTC. Protein sequence: CASSGRGRPAQETQYF. Looking up the rest from reference TRBV28 and TRBJ2-5 gives the full variable domain: DVKVTQSSRYLVKRTGEKVFLECVQDMDHENMFWYRQDPGLGLRLIYFSYDVKMKEKGDIPEGYSVSREKKERFSLILESASTNQTSMYLCASSGRGRPAQETQYFGPGTRLLVL.

In its sample, this clonotype was seen a few times. The chain carries TRBV7-2 and TRBJ2-3; 11 nucleotides match TRBD2. This CDR3 contains 18 residues. V was clipped by 4 bases and J by 2 bases; unmatched bases: 11. Germline V gene data show CDR1 as SGHTA and CDR2 as FQGNSA. The CDR3 sequence is CASSSLEASGGFTDTQYF. CDR3 DNA sequence: TGTGCCAGCAGCTCCCTAGAGGCTAGCGGGGGGTTCACAGATACGCAGTATTTT.

The chain carries TRBV12-3 or TRBV12-4 and TRBJ2-1; D possibly corresponds to TRBD2 (5 bases). This CDR3 is built from 15 residues. V lost 5 bases to trimming and J lost 3 bases, with 14 bases between them. The CDR3 sequence: CASSPQSGNYNEQFF. CDR3 nucleotide sequence: TGTGCCAGCAGTCCGCAATCCGGGAACTACAATGAGCAGTTCTTC.

This chain connects TRBV4-1 to TRBJ2-7, with 7 bases matching TRBD1. The CDR3 covers 16 residues. Trimming at V came to 3 bases and at J to 3 bases, leaving 11 bases not matched to a gene. Germline CDR1 and CDR2: MGHRA and YSYEKL. As DNA, the CDR3 is TGCGCCAGCAGCCAGCTAGGGGGACAGAACAACTACGAGCAGTACTTC. It is translated as CASSQLGGQNNYEQYF.

The V call is TRBV11-1, the J call TRBJ2-1, with no clear D. The germline V gene encodes CDR1 SGHAT and CDR2 FQDESV (reference sequence). The CDR3 runs to 16 residues. Between the trimmed V and J ends, which lost 1 base and 1 base, there was a span of 11 bases. The CDR3 sequence: CASSLELAESYNEQFF. The CDR3 nucleotides read TGTGCCAGCAGCTTAGAATTGGCGGAATCCTACAATGAGCAGTTCTTC. The full variable domain, with the rest looked up from reference TRBV11-1 and TRBJ2-1, is EAEVAQSPRYKITEKSQAVAFWCDPISGHATLYWYRQILGQGPELLVQFQDESVVDDSQLPKDRFSAERLKGVDSTLKIQPAELGDSAMYLCASSLELAESYNEQFFGPGTRLTVL.

This clonotype was detected only a few times. The CDR3 spells CSARVGGLAGYTQYF. The CDR3 DNA reads TGCAGTGCTAGAGTCGGAGGACTAGCGGGGTATACGCAGTATTTT. The V and J genes are TRBV20-1 and TRBJ2-3; 12 bases are a match to TRBD2. The CDR3 runs to 15 residues. V was clipped by 1 base and J by 7 bases; unmatched bases: 6. Germline CDR1 reads DFQATT; CDR2 reads SNEGSKA (reference sequence).

The rearrangement links TRBV5-6 to TRBJ2-3; D could derive from TRBD1 or TRBD2 (6 bases each). V lost 4 bases to trimming and J lost 3 bases, with 15 bases between them. CDR3 size: 15 residues. Germline CDR1 is SGHDT and CDR2 is YYEEEE. The CDR3 region is CASSLLPGATDTQYF. In DNA, the CDR3 is TGTGCCAGCAGCCTTTTGCCGGGGGCGACAGATACGCAGTATTTT. The full variable domain, rest sourced from reference TRBV5-6 and TRBJ2-3, is DAGVTQSPTHLIKTRGQQVTLRCSPKSGHDTVSWYQQALGQGPQFIFQYYEEEERQRGNFPDRFSGHQFPNYSSELNVNALLLGDSALYLCASSLLPGATDTQYFGPGTRLTVL.

The chain combines TRBV28 with TRBJ1-1, with D perhaps TRBD1 (5 bases). The V gene's germline CDR1 is MDHEN and CDR2 SYDVKM. The CDR3 runs 13 residues. Deletions cut 2 bases from V and 5 bases from J, with 9 bases between. CDR3 loop: CASSLGGFTEAFF. The CDR3 DNA reads as TGTGCCAGCAGTTTAGGGGGTTTTACTGAAGCTTTCTTT.

The V and J genes are TRBV20-1 and TRBJ1-6, with D possibly being TRBD1 (6 bases). Per germline, CDR1 DFQATT and CDR2 SNEGSKA (reference sequence). CDR3 size: 16 residues. Trimming stripped 3 bases from V and 0 bases from J, with 12 bases between. Here the CDR3 DNA reads TGCAGTGCTAGCGCGCAGGGGAGCTCCTATAATTCACCCCTCCACTTT. Encoded protein: CSASAQGSSYNSPLHF.

This clonotype was counted between two and nine times. The chain uses TRBV6-4 and TRBJ2-3; 8 bases agree with TRBD2. Germline CDR1 MRHNA, CDR2 SNTAGT. CDR3 length equals 14 residues. The junction had 5 bases not matched to a gene; V was cut back by 8 bases and J by 1 base. The DNA of the CDR3 is TGTGCCAGCTCGGAGACTAGCGGCACAGATACGCAGTATTTT. Encoded protein: CASSETSGTDTQYF.

V usage is TRBV7-2 and J usage is TRBJ2-5, with D unclear. CDR3 size: 14 residues. Trimming stripped 4 bases from V and 2 bases from J, with 11 bases between. Germline assignment: CDR1 SGHTA and CDR2 FQGNSA. The CDR3 spells CASSSRRSQETQYF. The CDR3 coding sequence is TGTGCCAGCAGCTCCCGACGGAGTCAAGAGACCCAGTACTTC.